This TCR beta chain was observed in a study of cytomegalovirus exposure and HLA in healthy donors. General study results and limits: According to an earlier analysis, most TCR beta V segments yielded productive rearrangements about 87% or about 30% of the time.

On this clone: Its antigen is as yet unknown.

Vbeta (60) and Jbeta (13) primers were used in the PCR. Repertoires were generated with immunoSEQ multiplex PCR, while TCRdb's copy carries only in-frame clones and drops some. Here the sample spans under 200,000 clones, around 69% being singletons. Input material: PBMCs. This TCR was recovered from a man in his sixties in good health and CMV-seronegative.

The CDR3 DNA is TGTGCCAGCGGGGGTCTTGGGACAGGGATCTACGAGCAGTACTTC. Protein product: CASGGLGTGIYEQYF. The chain carries TRBV7-9 and TRBJ2-7; 9 nucleotides match TRBD1. The CDR3 is 15 residues long. CDR1 is SEHNR, CDR2 FQNEAQ, per germline (reference sequence). Unmatched junction bases numbered 11, after V lost 8 bases and J lost 3 bases. Full variable domain (remainder filled in from reference TRBV7-9 and TRBJ2-7): DTGVSQNPRHKITKRGQNVTFRCDPISEHNRLYWYRQTLGQGPEFLTYFQNEAQLEKSRLLSDRFSAERPKGSFSTLEIQRTEQGDSAMYLCASGGLGTGIYEQYFGPGTRLTVT.